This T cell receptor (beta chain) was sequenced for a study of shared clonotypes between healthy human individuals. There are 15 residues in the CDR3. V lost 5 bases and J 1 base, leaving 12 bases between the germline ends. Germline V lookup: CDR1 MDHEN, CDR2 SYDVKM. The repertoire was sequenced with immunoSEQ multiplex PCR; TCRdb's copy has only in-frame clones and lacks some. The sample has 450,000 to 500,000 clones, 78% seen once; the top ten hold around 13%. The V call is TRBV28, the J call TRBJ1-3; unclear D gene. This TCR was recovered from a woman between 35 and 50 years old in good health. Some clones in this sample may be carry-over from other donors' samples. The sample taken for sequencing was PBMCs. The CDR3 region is CASSQAGFSGNTIYF. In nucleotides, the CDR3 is TGTGCCAGCAGTCAAGCCGGTTTTTCTGGAAACACCATATATTTT.